The clone carrying this T cell receptor (beta chain) was counted ten times or more. Its specificity is not known. Germline lookup yields CDR1 SQVTM and CDR2 ANQGSEA. The CDR3 is 14 residues long. After removal of 7 bases from V and 1 base from J, the junction contained 10 bases not matched to a gene. This entry comes from a study of human T cells and chemical hapten exposure. Study context: Across samples, TCR yields varied, mostly owing to small differences in pooled library volumes.

In the library, unique molecular identifiers were attached to individual cDNA molecules. TCRdb passed the RACE reads through MiXCR, listing each CDR3 protein once. This sample yields more than 300,000 distinct CDR3 sequences, of which 5.1% are seen a single time; 2.6% belongs to the top ten. Time point given: pre-sensitization, week 0. Treatment given: therapeutic diphenylcyclopropenone sensitization with weekly scalp DPC. At every patch-test visit, blood was drawn before the patch test was applied. Study-level findings and limits: Sensitization with DPC brought no change to TCRs above 1 in 1000 in frequency.

Sequenced material: whole blood, taken in connection with sensitization to the hapten diphenylcyclopropenone (DPC). This clonotype was obtained from a woman aged 45-59 years with alopecia areata. Some clones in this sample may be carry-over from other donors' samples. The chain carries TRBV29-1 and TRBJ2-7; 7 bases match TRBD1. For the CDR3, the DNA is TGCAGCGCCCGAGCCCCGGGACAGTCCTACGAGCAGTACTTC. As protein: CSARAPGQSYEQYF.